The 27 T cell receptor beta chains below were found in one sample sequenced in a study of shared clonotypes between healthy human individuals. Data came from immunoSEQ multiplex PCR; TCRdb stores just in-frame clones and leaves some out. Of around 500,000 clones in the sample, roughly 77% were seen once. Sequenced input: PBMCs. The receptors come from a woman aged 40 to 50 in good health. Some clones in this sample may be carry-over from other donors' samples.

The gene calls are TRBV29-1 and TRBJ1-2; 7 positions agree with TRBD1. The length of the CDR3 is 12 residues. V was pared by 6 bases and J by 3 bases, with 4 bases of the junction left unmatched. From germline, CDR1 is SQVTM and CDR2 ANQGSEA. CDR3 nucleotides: TGCAGCGTCTTTCAGGGGGACTATGGCTACACCTTC. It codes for CSVFQGDYGYTF.

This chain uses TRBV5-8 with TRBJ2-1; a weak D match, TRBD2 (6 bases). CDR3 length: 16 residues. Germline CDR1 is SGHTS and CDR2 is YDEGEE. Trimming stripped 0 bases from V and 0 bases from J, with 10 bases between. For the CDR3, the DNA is TGTGCCAGCAGCTTGGCCGGGGGTGTCTCCTACAATGAGCAGTTCTTC. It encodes CASSLAGGVSYNEQFF.

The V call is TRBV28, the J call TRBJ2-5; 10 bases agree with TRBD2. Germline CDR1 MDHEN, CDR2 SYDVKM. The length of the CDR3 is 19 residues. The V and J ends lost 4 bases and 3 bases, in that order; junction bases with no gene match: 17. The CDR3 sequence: CASSYTTGTSEAPEETQYF. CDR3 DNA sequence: TGTGCCAGCAGTTACACGACAGGGACTAGCGAGGCCCCGGAAGAGACCCAGTACTTC.

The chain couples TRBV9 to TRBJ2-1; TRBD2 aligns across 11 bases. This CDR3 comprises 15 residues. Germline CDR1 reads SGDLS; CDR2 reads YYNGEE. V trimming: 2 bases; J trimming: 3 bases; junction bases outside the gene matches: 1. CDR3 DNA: TGTGCCAGCAGCGTTGGGACTAGCGGCTACAATGAGCAGTTCTTC. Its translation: CASSVGTSGYNEQFF.

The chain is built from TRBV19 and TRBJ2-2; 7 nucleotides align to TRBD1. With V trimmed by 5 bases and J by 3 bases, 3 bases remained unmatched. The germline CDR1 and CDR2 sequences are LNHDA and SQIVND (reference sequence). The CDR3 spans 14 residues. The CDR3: CASSPQGDTGELFF. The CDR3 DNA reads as TGTGCCAGTAGTCCTCAGGGGGACACCGGGGAGCTGTTTTTT.

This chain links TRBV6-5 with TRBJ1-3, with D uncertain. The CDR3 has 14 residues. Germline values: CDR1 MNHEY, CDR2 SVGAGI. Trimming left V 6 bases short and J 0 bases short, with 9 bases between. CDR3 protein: CASRQDGSGNTIYF. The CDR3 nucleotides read TGTGCCAGCAGACAAGACGGCTCTGGAAACACCATATATTTT.

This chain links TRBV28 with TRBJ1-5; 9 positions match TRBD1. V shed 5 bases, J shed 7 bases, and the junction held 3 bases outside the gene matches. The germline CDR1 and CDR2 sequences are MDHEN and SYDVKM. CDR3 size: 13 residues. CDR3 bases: TGTGCCAGCAGTGGGACAGGGCGGCAGCCCCAGCATTTT. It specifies CASSGTGRQPQHF.

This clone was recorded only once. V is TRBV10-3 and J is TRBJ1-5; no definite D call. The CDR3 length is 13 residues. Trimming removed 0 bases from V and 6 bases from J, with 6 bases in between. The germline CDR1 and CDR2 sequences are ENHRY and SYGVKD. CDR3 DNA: TGTGCCATCAGTGAGTCGACCGTTCAGCCCCAGCATTTT. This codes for CAISESTVQPQHF.

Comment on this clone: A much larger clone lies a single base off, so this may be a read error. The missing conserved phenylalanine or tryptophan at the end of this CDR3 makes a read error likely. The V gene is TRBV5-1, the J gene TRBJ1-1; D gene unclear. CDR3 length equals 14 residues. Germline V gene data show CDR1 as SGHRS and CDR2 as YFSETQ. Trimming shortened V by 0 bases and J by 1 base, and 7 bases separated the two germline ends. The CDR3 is CASSLAGRNTEAFL. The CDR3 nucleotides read TGCGCCAGCAGCTTGGCCGGGCGGAACACTGAAGCTTTCCTT.

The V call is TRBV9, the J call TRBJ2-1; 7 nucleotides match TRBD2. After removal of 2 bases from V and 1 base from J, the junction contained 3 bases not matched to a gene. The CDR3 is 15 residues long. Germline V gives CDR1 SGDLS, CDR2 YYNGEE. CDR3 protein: CASSVQAGSYNEQFF. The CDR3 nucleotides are TGTGCCAGCAGCGTTCAAGCGGGATCCTACAATGAGCAGTTCTTC. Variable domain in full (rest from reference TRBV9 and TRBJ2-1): DSGVTQTPKHLITATGQRVTLRCSPRSGDLSVYWYQQSLDQGLQFLIQYYNGEERAKGNILERFSAQQFPDLHSELNLSSLELGDSALYFCASSVQAGSYNEQFFGPGTRLTVL.

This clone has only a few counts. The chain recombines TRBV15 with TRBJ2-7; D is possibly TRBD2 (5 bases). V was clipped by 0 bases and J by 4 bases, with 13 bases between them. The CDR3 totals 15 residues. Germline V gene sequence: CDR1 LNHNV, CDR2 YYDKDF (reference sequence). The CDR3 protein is CATSRDTGTGYEQYF. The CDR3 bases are TGTGCCACCAGCAGAGATACGGGAACGGGTTACGAGCAGTACTTC. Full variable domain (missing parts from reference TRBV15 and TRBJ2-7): DAMVIQNPRYQVTQFGKPVTLSCSQTLNHNVMYWYQQKSSQAPKLLFHYYDKDFNNEADTPDNFQSRRPNTSFCFLDIRSPGLGDTAMYLCATSRDTGTGYEQYFGPGTRLTVT.

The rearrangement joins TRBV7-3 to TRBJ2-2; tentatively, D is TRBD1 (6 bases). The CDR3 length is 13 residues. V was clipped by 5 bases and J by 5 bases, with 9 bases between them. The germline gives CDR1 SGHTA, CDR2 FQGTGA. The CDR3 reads CASSITGTGELFF. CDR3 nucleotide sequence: TGTGCCAGCAGCATTACAGGGACCGGGGAGCTGTTTTTT.

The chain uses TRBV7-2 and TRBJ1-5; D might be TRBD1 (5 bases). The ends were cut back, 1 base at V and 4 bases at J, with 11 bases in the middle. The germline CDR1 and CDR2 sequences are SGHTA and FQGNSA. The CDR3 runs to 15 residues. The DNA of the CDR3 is TGTGCCAGCAGCTTAGGGGCCAGGGAGAATCAGCCCCAGCATTTT. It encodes CASSLGARENQPQHF.

In DNA form, the CDR3 reads TGTGCCAGCAATCTAGCCCCCGAGCAGTACTTC. It specifies CASNLAPEQYF. The V and J genes are TRBV27 and TRBJ2-7, with D possibly TRBD2 on 5 matching bases. The CDR3 sequence is 11 residues long. Germline CDR1 MNHEY, CDR2 SMNVEV (reference sequence). Trimming shortened V by 7 bases and J by 6 bases, and 10 bases separated the two germline ends.

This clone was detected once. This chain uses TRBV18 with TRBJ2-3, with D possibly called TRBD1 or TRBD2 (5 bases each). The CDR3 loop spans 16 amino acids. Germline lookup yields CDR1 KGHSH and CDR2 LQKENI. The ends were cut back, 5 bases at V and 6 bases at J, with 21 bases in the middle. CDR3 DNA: TGTGCCAGCTCAACACTCTCGGGACGGCACAGTGATACGCAGTATTTT. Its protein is CASSTLSGRHSDTQYF.

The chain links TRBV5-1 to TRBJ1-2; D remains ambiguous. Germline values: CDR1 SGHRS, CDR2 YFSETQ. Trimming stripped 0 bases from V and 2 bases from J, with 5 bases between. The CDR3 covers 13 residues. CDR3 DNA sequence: TGCGCCAGCAGCTTGGCGCAGAACTATGGCTACACCTTC. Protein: CASSLAQNYGYTF.

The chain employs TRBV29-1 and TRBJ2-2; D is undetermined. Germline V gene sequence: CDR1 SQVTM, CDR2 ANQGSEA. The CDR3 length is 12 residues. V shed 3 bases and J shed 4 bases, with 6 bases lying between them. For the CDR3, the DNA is TGCAGCGTTGACGGCGCCACCGGGGAGCTGTTTTTT. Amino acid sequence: CSVDGATGELFF.

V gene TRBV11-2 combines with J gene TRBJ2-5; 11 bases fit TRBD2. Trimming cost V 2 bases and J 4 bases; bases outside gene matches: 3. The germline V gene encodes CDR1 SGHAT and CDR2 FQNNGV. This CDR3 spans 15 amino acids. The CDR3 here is CASSLTSGRTETQYF. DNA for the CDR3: TGTGCCAGCAGCTTAACTAGCGGGAGAACAGAGACCCAGTACTTC.

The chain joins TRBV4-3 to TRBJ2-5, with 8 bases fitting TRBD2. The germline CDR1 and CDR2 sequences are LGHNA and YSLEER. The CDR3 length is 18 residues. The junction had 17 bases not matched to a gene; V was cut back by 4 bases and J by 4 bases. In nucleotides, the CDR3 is TGCGCCAGCAGCCCCCTCCAAACGGCGGGAGGCGTCGGAGAGACCCAGTACTTC. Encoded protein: CASSPLQTAGGVGETQYF.

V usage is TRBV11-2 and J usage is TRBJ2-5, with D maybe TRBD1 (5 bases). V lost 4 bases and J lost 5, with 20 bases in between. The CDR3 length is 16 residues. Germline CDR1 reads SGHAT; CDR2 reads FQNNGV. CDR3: CASSSLKRGLRETQYF. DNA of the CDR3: TGTGCCAGCAGCTCCCTCAAAAGGGGCCTGCGGGAGACCCAGTACTTC.

In DNA, the CDR3 is TGTGCCAGCAGTTTAGGGCAGGGGGTTACAGATACGCAGTATTTT. Amino acid sequence: CASSLGQGVTDTQYF. The rearrangement uses TRBV28 and TRBJ2-3, with 7 nucleotides matching TRBD1. Trimming cost V 2 bases and J 3 bases; bases outside gene matches: 5. This CDR3 has 15 residues. Germline CDR1 is MDHEN and CDR2 is SYDVKM.

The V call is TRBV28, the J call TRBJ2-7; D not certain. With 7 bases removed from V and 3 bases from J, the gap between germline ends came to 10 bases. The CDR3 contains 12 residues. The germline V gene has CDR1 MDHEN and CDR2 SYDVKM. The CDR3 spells CASKGPNYEQYF. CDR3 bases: TGTGCCAGCAAAGGCCCTAACTACGAGCAGTACTTC. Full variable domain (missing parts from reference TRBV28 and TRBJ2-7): DVKVTQSSRYLVKRTGEKVFLECVQDMDHENMFWYRQDPGLGLRLIYFSYDVKMKEKGDIPEGYSVSREKKERFSLILESASTNQTSMYLCASKGPNYEQYFGPGTRLTVT.

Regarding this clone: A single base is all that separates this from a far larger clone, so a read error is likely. The CDR3 here is CASSLAASNYGHTF. DNA for the CDR3: TGTGCCAGCAGCTTAGCAGCCTCTAACTATGGCCACACCTTC. V is TRBV7-9 and J is TRBJ1-2; D unclear. The CDR3 is 14 amino acids. Germline CDR1 and CDR2: SEHNR and FQNEAQ (reference sequence).

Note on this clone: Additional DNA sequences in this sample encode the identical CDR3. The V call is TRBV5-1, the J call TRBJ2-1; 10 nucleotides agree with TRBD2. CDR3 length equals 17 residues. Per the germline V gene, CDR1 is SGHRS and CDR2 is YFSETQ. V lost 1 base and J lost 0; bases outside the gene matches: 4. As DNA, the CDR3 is TGCGCCAGCAGCTTGAACCCTAGCGGGAGCTCCTACAATGAGCAGTTCTTC. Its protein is CASSLNPSGSSYNEQFF.

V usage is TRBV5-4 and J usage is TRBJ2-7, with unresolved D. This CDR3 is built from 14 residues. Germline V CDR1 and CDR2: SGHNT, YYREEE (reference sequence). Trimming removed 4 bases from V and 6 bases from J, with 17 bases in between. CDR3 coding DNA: TGTGCCAGCAGCCGCGCCTCCCTAAGCTCCGAGCAGTACTTC. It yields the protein CASSRASLSSEQYF. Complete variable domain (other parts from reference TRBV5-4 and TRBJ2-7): ETGVTQSPTHLIKTRGQQVTLRCSSQSGHNTVSWYQQALGQGPQFIFQYYREEENGRGNFPPRFSGLQFPNYSSELNVNALELDDSALYLCASSRASLSSEQYFGPGTRLTVT.

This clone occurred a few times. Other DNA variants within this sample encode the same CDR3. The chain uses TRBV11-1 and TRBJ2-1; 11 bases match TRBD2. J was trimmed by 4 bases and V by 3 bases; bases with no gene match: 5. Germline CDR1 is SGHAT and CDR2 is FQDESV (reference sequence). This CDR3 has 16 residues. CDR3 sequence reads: CASSFTGTSGYNEQFF. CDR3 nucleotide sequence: TGTGCCAGCAGCTTTACCGGGACTAGCGGTTACAATGAGCAGTTCTTC.

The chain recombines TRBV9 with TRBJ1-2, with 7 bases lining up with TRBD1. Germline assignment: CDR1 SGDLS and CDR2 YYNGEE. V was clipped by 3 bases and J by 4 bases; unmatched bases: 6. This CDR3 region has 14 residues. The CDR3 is CASSARTGTYGYTF. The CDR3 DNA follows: TGTGCCAGCAGCGCTAGGACAGGAACCTATGGCTACACCTTC.